Shown below are 10 T cell receptor beta chains from a single sample sequenced in a study of T cell responses to AZD1222 COVID-19 vaccine. Libraries were prepared by immunoSEQ multiplex PCR; TCRdb keeps only in-frame clonotypes and omits some of them. The sample lists over 150,000 clones, 88% occurring once. Sequenced here: peripheral blood, sampled on day 0 of AZD1222 vaccination. All receptors derive from an adult in good health.

The gene calls are TRBV6-5 and TRBJ2-1; the D is unclear. Trimming stripped 6 bases from V and 12 bases from J, with 12 bases between. CDR1 and CDR2 (germline): MNHEY, SVGAGI. The CDR3 is made up of 11 amino acids. In nucleotides, the CDR3 is TGTGCCAGCAGCGTGGGTACGGGGCAGTTCTTC. Its protein product is CASSVGTGQFF.

The chain has TRBV6-5 and TRBJ2-7, with a weak D call TRBD1 (6 bases). The CDR3 sequence is 13 residues long. V was pared by 5 bases and J by 1 base, with 9 bases between. The germline V gene has CDR1 MNHEY and CDR2 SVGAGI. The CDR3 is CASSTGLSYEQYF. The CDR3, as DNA: TGTGCCAGCAGTACAGGGTTATCCTACGAGCAGTACTTC.

This clone was found a few times. The CDR3, as DNA: TGTGCCAGCAGTCTCCCATTTAGCGGGAGTAGTGAGCAGTACTTC. This encodes CASSLPFSGSSEQYF. This sequence joins TRBV28 and TRBJ2-7, with 9 bases that match TRBD2. With 5 bases clipped from V and 7 bases from J, the junction kept 12 bases outside the gene matches. There are 15 residues in the CDR3. Per germline, CDR1 MDHEN and CDR2 SYDVKM.

The CDR3 DNA sequence: TGTGCCAGCAGCTCGGGGTACATCGAGCAGTACTTC. Amino acids: CASSSGYIEQYF. This chain uses TRBV7-9 with TRBJ2-7, with D possibly TRBD2 on 5 matching bases. Trimming cost V 4 bases and J 6 bases, with 10 bases left between them. CDR1 SEHNR and CDR2 FQNEAQ come from the germline V gene (reference sequence). The CDR3 consists of 12 residues.

The chain couples TRBV4-3 to TRBJ1-2; D uncertain. Germline assignment: CDR1 LGHNA and CDR2 YSLEER. The V and J ends lost 0 bases and 8 bases respectively, with 10 bases between them. This CDR3 spans 13 amino acids. In nucleotides, the CDR3 is TGCGCCAGCAGCCAAGAAGGCGCTAAAGGCTACACCTTC. Translation: CASSQEGAKGYTF.

The gene calls are TRBV7-2 and TRBJ1-5, with D perhaps TRBD1 (5 bases). The germline V gene encodes CDR1 SGHTA and CDR2 FQGNSA. Trimming shortened V by 1 base and J by 7 bases, and 11 bases separated the two germline ends. The CDR3 has 14 amino acids. The CDR3 nucleotides read TGTGCCAGCAGCTTAGGACTAGGGACCCAGCCCCAGCATTTT. Translated: CASSLGLGTQPQHF.

The rearrangement links TRBV4-2 to TRBJ2-7; unclear D gene. The germline V gene encodes CDR1 LGHNA and CDR2 YNFKEQ. V lost 1 base and J 2 bases, leaving 9 bases between the germline ends. This CDR3 is built from 14 residues. CDR3 DNA sequence: TGTGCCAGCAGCCAAGGGCAGACCACCTACGAGCAGTACTTC. Translating it yields CASSQGQTTYEQYF.

This sequence joins TRBV19 and TRBJ1-2; D might be TRBD1 (6 bases). This CDR3 contains 15 residues. Germline loops: CDR1 LNHDA, CDR2 SQIVND (reference sequence). Trimming stripped 6 bases from V and 1 base from J, with 15 bases between. The CDR3 spells CASRKLGQGNYGYTF. The DNA for the CDR3 is TGTGCCAGTAGAAAACTGGGACAAGGTAACTATGGCTACACCTTC.

The CDR3 region has the DNA TGTGCCAGCAGCGTAATACGGACAGGGAACTATGGCTACACCTTC. Encoded protein: CASSVIRTGNYGYTF. This sequence joins TRBV7-8 and TRBJ1-2; 8 positions match TRBD1. Germline CDR1 is SGHVS and CDR2 is FQNEAQ. V shed 5 bases and J 2 bases; nucleotides not matched to a gene: 7. The CDR3 has 15 amino acids.

This clone was detected only once. The chain carries TRBV21-1 and TRBJ1-2; the DNA was not compared with TRBD1, the D call given in the table. TRBV21-1 is a pseudogene segment. There are 17 residues in the CDR3. The CDR3 sequence is CASSNRGEGQELYGYTF. CDR3 coding DNA: TGTGCCAGCAGCAATCGAGGGGAGGGACAGGAGCTTTATGGCTACACCTTC.